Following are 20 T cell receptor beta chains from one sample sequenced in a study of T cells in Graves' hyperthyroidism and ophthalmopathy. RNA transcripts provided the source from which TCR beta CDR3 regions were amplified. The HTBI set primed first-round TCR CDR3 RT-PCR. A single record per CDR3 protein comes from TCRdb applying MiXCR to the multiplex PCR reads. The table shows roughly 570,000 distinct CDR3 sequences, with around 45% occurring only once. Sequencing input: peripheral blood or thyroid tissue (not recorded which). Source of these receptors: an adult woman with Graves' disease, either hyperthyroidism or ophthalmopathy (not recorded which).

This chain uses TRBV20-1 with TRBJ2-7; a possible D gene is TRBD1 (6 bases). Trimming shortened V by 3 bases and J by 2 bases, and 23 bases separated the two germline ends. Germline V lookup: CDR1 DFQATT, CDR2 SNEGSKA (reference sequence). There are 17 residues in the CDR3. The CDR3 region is CSASQGKGDPGPYEQYF. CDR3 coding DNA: TGCAGTGCTAGCCAGGGGAAGGGGGACCCCGGGCCCTACGAGCAGTACTTC.

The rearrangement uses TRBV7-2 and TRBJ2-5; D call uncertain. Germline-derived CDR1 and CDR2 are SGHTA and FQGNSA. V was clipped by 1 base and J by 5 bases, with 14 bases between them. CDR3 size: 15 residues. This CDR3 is CASSLDRTQRETQYF. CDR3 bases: TGTGCCAGCAGCTTAGACCGGACCCAGAGGGAGACCCAGTACTTC.

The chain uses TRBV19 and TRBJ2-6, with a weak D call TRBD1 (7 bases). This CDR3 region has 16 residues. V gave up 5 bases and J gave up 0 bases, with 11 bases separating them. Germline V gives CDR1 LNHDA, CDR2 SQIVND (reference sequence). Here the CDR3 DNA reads TGTGCCAGTAGTCCAGGGGGGTACTCTGGGGCCAACGTCCTGACTTTC. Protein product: CASSPGGYSGANVLTF.

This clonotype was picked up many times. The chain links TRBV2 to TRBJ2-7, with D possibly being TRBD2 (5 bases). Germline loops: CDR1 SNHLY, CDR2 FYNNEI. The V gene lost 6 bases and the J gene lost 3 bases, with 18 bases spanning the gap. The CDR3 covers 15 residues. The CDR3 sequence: CASRKGSLANYEQYF. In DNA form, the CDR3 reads TGTGCCAGCAGGAAAGGGAGCCTCGCGAACTACGAGCAGTACTTC. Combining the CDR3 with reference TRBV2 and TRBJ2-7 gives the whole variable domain EPEVTQTPSHQVTQMGQEVILRCVPISNHLYFYWYRQILGQKVEFLVSFYNNEISEKSEIFDDQFSVERPDGSNFTLKIRSTKLEDSAMYFCASRKGSLANYEQYFGPGTRLTVT.

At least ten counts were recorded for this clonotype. The CDR3 sequence: CASSLGVIGPQGAEAFF. For the CDR3, the DNA is TGCGCCAGCAGCTTGGGGGTTATAGGACCCCAGGGCGCTGAAGCTTTCTTT. This chain links TRBV5-1 with TRBJ1-1; TRBD1 is a possible D gene (5 bases). The V gene's germline CDR1 is SGHRS and CDR2 YFSETQ. Trimming removed 0 bases at V and 6 bases at J, with 21 bases between. This CDR3 spans 17 amino acids.

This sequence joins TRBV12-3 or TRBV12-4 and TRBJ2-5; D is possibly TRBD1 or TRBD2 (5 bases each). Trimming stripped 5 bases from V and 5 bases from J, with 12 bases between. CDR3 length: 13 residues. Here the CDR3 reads CASSEGTGETQYF. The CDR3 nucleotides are TGTGCCAGCAGTGAAGGGACGGGCGAGACCCAGTACTTC.

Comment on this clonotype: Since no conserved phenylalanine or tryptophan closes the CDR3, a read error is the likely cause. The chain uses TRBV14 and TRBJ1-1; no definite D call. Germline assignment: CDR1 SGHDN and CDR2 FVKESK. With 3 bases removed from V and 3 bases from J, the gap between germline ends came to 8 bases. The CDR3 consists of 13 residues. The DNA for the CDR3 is TGTGCCAGCAGCCAGGCGTTGGACACTGAAGCTTTCCTT. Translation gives CASSQALDTEAFL.

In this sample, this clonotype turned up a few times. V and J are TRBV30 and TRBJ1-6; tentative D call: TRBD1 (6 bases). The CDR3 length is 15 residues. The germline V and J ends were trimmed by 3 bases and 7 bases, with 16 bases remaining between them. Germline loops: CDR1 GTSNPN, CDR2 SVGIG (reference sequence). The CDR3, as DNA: TGTGCCTGGAGACACCGACAGGCCCTAAATTCACCCCTCCACTTT. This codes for CAWRHRQALNSPLHF.

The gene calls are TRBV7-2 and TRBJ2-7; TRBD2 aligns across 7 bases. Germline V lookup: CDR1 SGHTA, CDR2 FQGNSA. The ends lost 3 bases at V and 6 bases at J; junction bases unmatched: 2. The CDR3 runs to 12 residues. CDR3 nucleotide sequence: TGTGCCAGCAGCTTGCGGGAGTTCGAGCAGTACTTC. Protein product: CASSLREFEQYF.

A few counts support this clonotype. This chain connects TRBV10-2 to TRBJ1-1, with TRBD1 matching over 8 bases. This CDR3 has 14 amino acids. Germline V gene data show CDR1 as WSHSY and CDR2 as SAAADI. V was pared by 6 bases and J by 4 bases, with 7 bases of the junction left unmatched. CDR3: CASRTGEASTEAFF. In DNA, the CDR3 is TGCGCCAGCAGGACAGGGGAGGCGAGCACTGAAGCTTTCTTT.

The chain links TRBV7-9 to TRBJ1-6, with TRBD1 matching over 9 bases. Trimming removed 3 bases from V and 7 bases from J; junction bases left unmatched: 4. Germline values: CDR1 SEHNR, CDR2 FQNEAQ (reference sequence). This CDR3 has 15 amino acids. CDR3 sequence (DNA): TGTGCCAGCAGCTTTACAGGGGGCTCAAATTCACCCCTCCACTTT. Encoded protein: CASSFTGGSNSPLHF.

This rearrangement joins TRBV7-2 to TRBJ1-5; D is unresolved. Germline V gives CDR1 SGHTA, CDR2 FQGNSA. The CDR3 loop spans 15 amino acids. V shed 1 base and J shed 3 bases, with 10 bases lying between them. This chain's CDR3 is CASSLGAQTNQPQHF. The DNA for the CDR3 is TGTGCCAGCAGCTTAGGGGCCCAAACCAATCAGCCCCAGCATTTT.

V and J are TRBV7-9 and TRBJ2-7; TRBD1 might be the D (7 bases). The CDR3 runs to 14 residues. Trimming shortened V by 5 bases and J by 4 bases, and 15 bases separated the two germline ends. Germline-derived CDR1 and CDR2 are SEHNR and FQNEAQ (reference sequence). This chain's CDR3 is CASSPETGRYEQYF. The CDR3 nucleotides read TGTGCCAGCAGCCCCGAGACAGGGAGGTACGAGCAGTACTTC.

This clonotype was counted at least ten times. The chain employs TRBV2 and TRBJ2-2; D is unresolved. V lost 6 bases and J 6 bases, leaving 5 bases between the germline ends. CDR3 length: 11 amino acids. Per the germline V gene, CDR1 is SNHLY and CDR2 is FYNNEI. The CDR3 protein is CASSDSGELFF. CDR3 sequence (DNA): TGTGCCAGCAGCGACTCCGGGGAGCTGTTTTTT.

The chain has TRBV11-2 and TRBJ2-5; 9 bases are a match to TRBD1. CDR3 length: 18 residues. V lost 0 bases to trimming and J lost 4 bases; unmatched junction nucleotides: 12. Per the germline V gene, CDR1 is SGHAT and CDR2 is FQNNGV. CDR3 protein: CASSLEAGTGTPGETQYF. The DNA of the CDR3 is TGTGCCAGCAGCTTAGAGGCGGGGACAGGGACCCCAGGAGAGACCCAGTACTTC.

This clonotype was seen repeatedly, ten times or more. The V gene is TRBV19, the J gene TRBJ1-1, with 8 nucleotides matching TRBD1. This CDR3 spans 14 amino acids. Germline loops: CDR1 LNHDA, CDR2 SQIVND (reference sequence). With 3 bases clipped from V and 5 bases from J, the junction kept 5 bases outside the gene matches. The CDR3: CASSMGDRLTEAFF. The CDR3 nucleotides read TGTGCCAGTAGTATGGGGGACAGGTTAACTGAAGCTTTCTTT.

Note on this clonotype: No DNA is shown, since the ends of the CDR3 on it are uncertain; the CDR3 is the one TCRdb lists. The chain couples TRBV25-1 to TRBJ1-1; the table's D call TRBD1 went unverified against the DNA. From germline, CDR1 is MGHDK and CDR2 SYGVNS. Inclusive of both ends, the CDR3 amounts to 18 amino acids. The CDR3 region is CASIYLCSVGDRGTEAFF.

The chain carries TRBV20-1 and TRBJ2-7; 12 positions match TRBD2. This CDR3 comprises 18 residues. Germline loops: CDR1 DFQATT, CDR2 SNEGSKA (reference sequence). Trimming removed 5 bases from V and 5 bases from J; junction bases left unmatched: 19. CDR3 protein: CSAPGGASGRALPNEQYF. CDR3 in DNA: TGCAGTGCTCCCGGGGGGGCTAGCGGGAGGGCCCTACCCAACGAGCAGTACTTC.

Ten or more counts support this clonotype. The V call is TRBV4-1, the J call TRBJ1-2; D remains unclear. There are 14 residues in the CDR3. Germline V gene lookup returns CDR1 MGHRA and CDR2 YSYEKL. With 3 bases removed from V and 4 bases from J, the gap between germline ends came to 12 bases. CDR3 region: CASSQTELLYGYTF. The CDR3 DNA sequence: TGCGCCAGCAGCCAGACCGAGCTACTCTATGGCTACACCTTC.

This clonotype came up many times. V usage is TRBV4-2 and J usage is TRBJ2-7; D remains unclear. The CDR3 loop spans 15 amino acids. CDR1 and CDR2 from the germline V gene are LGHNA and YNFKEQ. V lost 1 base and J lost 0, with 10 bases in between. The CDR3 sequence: CASSQAVPSSYEQYF. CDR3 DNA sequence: TGTGCCAGCAGCCAAGCGGTGCCTAGCTCCTACGAGCAGTACTTC.